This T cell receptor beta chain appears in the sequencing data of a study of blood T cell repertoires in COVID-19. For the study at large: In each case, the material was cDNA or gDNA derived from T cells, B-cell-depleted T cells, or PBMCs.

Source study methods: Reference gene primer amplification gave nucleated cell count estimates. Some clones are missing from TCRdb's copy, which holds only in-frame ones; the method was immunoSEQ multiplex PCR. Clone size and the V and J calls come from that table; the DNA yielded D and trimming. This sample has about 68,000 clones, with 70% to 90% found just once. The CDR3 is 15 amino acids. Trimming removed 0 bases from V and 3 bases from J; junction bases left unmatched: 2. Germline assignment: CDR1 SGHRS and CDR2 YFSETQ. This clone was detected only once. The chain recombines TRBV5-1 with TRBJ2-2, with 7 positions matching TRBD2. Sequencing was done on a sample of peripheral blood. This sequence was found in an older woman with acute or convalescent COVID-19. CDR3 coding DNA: TGCGCCAGCAGCTTGGGGGCGGGAGACACCGGGGAGCTGTTTTTT. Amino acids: CASSLGAGDTGELFF.